The following is a T cell receptor (beta chain) sequence with its context. The same CDR3 also results from other DNA sequences found in this sample. The data were taken from a study of shared clonotypes between healthy human individuals. TCRdb keeps only in-frame clones here, not all; method: immunoSEQ multiplex PCR. The repertoire includes 1.4 million or so clones, roughly 98.5% of them detected once, and approximately 0.4% sits in the top ten. This CDR3 region has 14 residues. V was pared by 2 bases and J by 4 bases, with 9 bases between. Germline V lookup: CDR1 MNHNY, CDR2 SVGAGI (reference sequence).

The receptor was derived from a man aged 25 to 40 in good health. The source material was naive CD4+ T cells sorted from blood. The sample's subset: CD45RA+ positively selected. V and J are TRBV6-6 and TRBJ1-3; TRBD1 might be the D (5 bases). Written as DNA, the CDR3 is TGTGCCAGCAGTTACAGTCAGGGAGGAAACACCATATATTTT. Encoded protein: CASSYSQGGNTIYF.